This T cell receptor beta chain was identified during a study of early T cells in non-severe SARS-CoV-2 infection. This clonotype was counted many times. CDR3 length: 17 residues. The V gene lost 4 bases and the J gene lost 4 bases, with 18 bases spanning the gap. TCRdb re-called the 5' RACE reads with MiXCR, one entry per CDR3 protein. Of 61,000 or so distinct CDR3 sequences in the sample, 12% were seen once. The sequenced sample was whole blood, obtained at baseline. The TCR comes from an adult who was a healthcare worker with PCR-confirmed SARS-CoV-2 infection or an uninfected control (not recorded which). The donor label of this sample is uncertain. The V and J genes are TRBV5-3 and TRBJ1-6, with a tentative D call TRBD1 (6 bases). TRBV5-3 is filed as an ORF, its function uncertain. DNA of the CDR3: TGTGCCAGAAGCCACAGGGAGGATTTTCGTTATAATTCACCCCTCCACTTT. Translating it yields CARSHREDFRYNSPLHF.